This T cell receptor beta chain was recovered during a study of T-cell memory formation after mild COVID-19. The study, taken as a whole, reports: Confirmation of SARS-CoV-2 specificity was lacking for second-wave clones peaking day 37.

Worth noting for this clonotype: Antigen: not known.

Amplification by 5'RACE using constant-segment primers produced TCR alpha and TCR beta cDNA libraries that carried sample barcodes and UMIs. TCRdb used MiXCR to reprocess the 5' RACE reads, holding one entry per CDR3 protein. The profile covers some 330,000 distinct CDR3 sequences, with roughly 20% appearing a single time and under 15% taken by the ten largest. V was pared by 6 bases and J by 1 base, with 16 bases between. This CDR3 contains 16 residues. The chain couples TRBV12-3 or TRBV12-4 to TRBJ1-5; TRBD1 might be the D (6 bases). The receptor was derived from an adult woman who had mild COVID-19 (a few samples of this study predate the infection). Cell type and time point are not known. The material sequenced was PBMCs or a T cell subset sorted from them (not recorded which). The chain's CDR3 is CASSSGARGSNQPQHF. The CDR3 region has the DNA TGTGCCAGCAGCTCGGGGGCCCGAGGGAGCAATCAGCCCCAGCATTTT.